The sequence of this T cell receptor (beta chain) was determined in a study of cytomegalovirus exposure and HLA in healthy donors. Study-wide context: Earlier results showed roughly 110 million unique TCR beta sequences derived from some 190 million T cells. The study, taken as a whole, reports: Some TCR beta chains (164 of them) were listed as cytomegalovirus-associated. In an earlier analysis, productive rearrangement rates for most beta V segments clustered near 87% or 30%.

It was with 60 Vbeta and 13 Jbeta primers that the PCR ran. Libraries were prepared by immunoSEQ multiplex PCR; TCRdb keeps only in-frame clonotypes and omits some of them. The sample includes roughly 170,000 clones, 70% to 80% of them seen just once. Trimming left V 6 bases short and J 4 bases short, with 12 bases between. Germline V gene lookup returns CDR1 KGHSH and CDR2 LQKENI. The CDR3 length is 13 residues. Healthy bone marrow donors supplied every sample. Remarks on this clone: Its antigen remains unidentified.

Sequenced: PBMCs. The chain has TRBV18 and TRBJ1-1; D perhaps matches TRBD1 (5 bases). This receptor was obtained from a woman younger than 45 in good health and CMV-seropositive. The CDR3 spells CASSQRGGTEAFF. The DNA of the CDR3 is TGTGCCAGCTCTCAACGCGGGGGCACTGAAGCTTTCTTT.